This TCR beta chain was captured in a study of T cells in localized non-small cell lung cancer. Germline CDR1 and CDR2: MNHNS and SASEGT. The CDR3 runs 17 residues. Deletions cut 4 bases from V and 0 bases from J, with 13 bases between. Measured with immunoSEQ multiplex PCR; TCRdb has only the in-frame clones, and not every one. The repertoire consists of some 78,000 clones, with approximately 84% occurring once and the leading ten covering 2.5% to 3%. Comment on this clone: No antigen is known for it.

Study conclusions and caveats: Tumor samples were not multi-region, leaving intratumor heterogeneity unexcluded. Peak T cell clonality was found in uninvolved adjacent lung, exceeding tumor. A median roughly 57 of the top 100 tumor clones appeared in adjacent lung.

The V gene is TRBV6-1, the J gene TRBJ2-6; possibly TRBD2 for D (5 bases). The TCR originated in a man aged 40-75 years with stage I lung adenocarcinoma. The sequencing used peripheral blood, collected before any cancer treatment. The CDR3 region is CASSAGSRTSGANVLTF. CDR3 DNA sequence: TGTGCCAGCAGTGCGGGATCCAGAACCTCTGGGGCCAACGTCCTGACTTTC.